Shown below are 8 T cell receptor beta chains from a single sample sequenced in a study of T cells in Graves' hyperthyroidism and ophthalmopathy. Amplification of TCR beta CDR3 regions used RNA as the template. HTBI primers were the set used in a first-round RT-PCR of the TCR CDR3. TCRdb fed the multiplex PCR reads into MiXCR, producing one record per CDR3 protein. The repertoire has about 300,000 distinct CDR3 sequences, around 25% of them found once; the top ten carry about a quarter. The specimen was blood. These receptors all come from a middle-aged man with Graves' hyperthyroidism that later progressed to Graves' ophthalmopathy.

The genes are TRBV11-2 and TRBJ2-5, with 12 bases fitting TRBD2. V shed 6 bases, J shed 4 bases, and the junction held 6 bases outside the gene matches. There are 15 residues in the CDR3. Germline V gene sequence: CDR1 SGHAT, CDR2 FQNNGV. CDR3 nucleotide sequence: TGTGCCAGCAGACGGACTAGCGGGATGAGAGAGACCCAGTACTTC. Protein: CASRRTSGMRETQYF. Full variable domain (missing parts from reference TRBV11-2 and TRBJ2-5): EAGVAQSPRYKIIEKRQSVAFWCNPISGHATLYWYQQILGQGPKLLIQFQNNGVVDDSQLPKDRFSAERLKGVDSTLKIQPAKLEDSAVYLCASRRTSGMRETQYFGPGTRLLVL.

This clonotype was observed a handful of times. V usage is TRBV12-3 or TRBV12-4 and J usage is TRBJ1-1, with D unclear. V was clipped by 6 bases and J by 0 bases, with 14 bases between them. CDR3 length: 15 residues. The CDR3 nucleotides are TGTGCCAGCAGCCCTTGGCGGAGTATGAACACTGAAGCTTTCTTT. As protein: CASSPWRSMNTEAFF.

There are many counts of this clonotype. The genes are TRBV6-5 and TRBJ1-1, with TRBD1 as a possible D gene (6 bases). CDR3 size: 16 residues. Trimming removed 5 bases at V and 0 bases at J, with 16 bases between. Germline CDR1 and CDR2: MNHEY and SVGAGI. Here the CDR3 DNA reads TGTGCCAGCAGTCCTACCGGACAGCGTATGAACACTGAAGCTTTCTTT. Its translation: CASSPTGQRMNTEAFF.

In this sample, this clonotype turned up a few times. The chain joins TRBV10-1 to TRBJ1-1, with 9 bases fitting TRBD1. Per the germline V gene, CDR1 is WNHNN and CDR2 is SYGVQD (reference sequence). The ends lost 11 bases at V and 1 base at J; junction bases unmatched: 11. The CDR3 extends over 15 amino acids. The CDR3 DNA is TGCGCCGGCACAGGGGGCCGGGAAAAGAACACTGAAGCTTTCTTT. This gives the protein CAGTGGREKNTEAFF.

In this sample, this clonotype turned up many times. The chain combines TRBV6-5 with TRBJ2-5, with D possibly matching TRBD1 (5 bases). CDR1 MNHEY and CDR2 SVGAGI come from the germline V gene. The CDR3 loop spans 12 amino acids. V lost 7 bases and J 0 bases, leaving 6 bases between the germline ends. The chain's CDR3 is CASTRDQETQYF. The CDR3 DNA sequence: TGTGCCAGCACCAGGGACCAAGAGACCCAGTACTTC.

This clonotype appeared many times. The CDR3 sequence: CSASRGGGPHEQYF. In nucleotides, the CDR3 is TGCAGTGCTAGCCGGGGGGGAGGGCCCCACGAGCAGTACTTC. The chain employs TRBV20-1 and TRBJ2-7; 8 bases fit TRBD2. This CDR3 is built from 14 residues. The V segment lost 3 bases and the J segment 5 bases; nucleotides outside the gene matches: 9. The V gene's germline CDR1 is DFQATT and CDR2 SNEGSKA (reference sequence).

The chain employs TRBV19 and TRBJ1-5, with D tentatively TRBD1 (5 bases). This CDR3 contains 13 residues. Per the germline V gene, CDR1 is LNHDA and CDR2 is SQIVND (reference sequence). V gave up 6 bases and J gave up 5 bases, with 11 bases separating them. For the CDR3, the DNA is TGTGCCAGTAGGCCAGGGAACTATCAGCCCCAGCATTTT. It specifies CASRPGNYQPQHF.

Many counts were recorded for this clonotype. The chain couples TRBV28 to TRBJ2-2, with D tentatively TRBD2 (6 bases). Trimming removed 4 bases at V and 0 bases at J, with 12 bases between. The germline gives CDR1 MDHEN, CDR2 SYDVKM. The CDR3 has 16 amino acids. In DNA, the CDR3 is TGTGCCAGCAGTTCGGGACTGTTCGCGAACACCGGGGAGCTGTTTTTT. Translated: CASSSGLFANTGELFF.